This T cell receptor beta chain was sequenced for a study of CD8+ T cells in alopecia areata. The sequencing template was cDNA reverse transcribed from extracted RNA. Clones were sequenced by immunoSEQ multiplex PCR, and TCRdb holds only the in-frame ones, with some missing. The sample lists about 76,000 clones, approximately 64% occurring once. The treatment here: oral pan-JAK inhibitor, 5-10 mg twice daily. This TCR was recovered from a human donor with alopecia areata. The sequencing here drew on CD8+ T cells sorted from blood, taken at week 24, from a patient treated with tofacitinib.

CDR3 coding DNA: TGCGCCAGCAGCCAAGATCCAGGGTCCGGGCAGTACTTC. Protein product: CASSQDPGSGQYF. This chain connects TRBV4-1 to TRBJ2-7, with D possibly TRBD1 on 5 matching bases. Germline values: CDR1 MGHRA, CDR2 YSYEKL. The CDR3 consists of 13 residues. The V and J ends lost 0 bases and 9 bases respectively, with 12 bases between them.